What follows are 23 T cell receptor beta chains derived from one specimen sequenced in a study of blood T cell repertoires in COVID-19. Sequencing was performed with immunoSEQ multiplex PCR; in TCRdb, only in-frame clones are kept and a portion is missing. This sample yields approximately 210,000 clones, of which roughly four fifths are seen a single time; approximately 12% belongs to the top ten. Input material: peripheral blood. The source of these receptors is a woman in her 40s with acute or convalescent COVID-19.

This rearrangement joins TRBV14 to TRBJ1-5; D is possibly TRBD1 (5 bases). Trimming left V 0 bases short and J 6 bases short, with 21 bases between. CDR3 size: 18 residues. CDR1 SGHDN and CDR2 FVKESK come from the germline V gene. CDR3 bases: TGTGCCAGCAGCCAAGAGAGTGAACCCAAAGGGGTCGGTCAGCCCCAGCATTTT. Protein product: CASSQESEPKGVGQPQHF.

The chain has TRBV6-6 and TRBJ1-5, with D tentatively TRBD1 (5 bases). Between the trimmed V and J ends, which lost 5 bases and 7 bases, there was a span of 9 bases. Germline V gene data show CDR1 as MNHNY and CDR2 as SVGAGI (reference sequence). This CDR3 spans 12 amino acids. CDR3 in amino acids: CASSQGGQPQHF. DNA of the CDR3: TGTGCCAGCAGTCAGGGAGGACAGCCCCAGCATTTT.

This clone was observed a few times. The chain employs TRBV6-5 and TRBJ2-7; D uncertain. V was shortened by 6 bases and J by 2 bases, with 14 bases between the two germline ends. Germline values: CDR1 MNHEY, CDR2 SVGAGI. This CDR3 is built from 14 residues. CDR3 in DNA: TGTGCCAGCAGCCTCACCTATTCTACCTACGAGCAGTACTTC. Protein sequence: CASSLTYSTYEQYF.

The V and J genes are TRBV19 and TRBJ2-3, with D perhaps TRBD1 (6 bases). CDR1 LNHDA and CDR2 SQIVND come from the germline V gene (reference sequence). The V end was cut by 5 bases, the J end by 3 bases, with 18 bases between. This CDR3 region has 16 residues. CDR3 coding DNA: TGTGCCAGTAGTCGTGGGACATCCGTCACGACAGATACGCAGTATTTT. Encoded protein: CASSRGTSVTTDTQYF.

The CDR3 bases are TGTGCCAGCAGTCAGACGACAGGGGGAAATTCACCCCTCCACTTT. This encodes CASSQTTGGNSPLHF. The genes are TRBV6-5 and TRBJ1-6; 9 bases fit TRBD1. The trim removed 5 bases at V and 7 bases at J, leaving 6 bases unmatched. Germline CDR1 and CDR2: MNHEY and SVGAGI. CDR3 length: 15 amino acids.

This clone was seen a single time. The chain couples TRBV2 to TRBJ2-3; TRBD1 might be the D (6 bases). CDR1 and CDR2 from the germline V gene are SNHLY and FYNNEI. V lost 8 bases and J lost 8, with 17 bases in between. The CDR3 extends over 13 amino acids. CDR3 protein: CASRFGLGATQYF. The CDR3 DNA reads TGTGCCAGCCGTTTCGGCTTGGGGGCTACGCAGTATTTT.

The chain combines TRBV6-5 with TRBJ1-6; TRBD1 matches 10 bases. CDR3 length: 13 amino acids. Germline V gives CDR1 MNHEY, CDR2 SVGAGI. Losses at the gene ends were 2 bases for V and 14 bases for J; bases not matched to a gene: 3. The CDR3 sequence: CASSYLGQGALHF. The CDR3 DNA reads as TGTGCCAGCAGTTACCTAGGACAGGGGGCCCTCCACTTT.

This chain uses TRBV5-1 with TRBJ2-2; TRBD2 aligns across 10 bases. CDR1 and CDR2 from the germline V gene are SGHRS and YFSETQ. The junction had 4 bases not matched to a gene; V was cut back by 4 bases and J by 1 base. The CDR3 length is 16 residues. In nucleotides, the CDR3 is TGCGCCAGCAGCCCTGGACTAGCGGAGAACACCGGGGAGCTGTTTTTT. Its protein is CASSPGLAENTGELFF.

This clone is a singleton in its sample. The chain uses TRBV6-1 and TRBJ2-7; no reliable D call. The CDR3 runs to 14 residues. Germline values: CDR1 MNHNS, CDR2 SASEGT. Trimming cost V 1 base and J 0 bases, with 7 bases left between them. In DNA, the CDR3 is TGTGCCAGCAGTGAAGTGGCGGTCTCCTACGAGCAGTACTTC. Its protein is CASSEVAVSYEQYF.

This clone was counted a single time. The rearrangement joins TRBV6-2 or TRBV6-3 to TRBJ2-1; no clear D gene. This CDR3 region has 19 residues. The V and J ends lost 0 bases and 0 bases respectively, with 18 bases between them. Germline V gene sequence: CDR1 MNHEY, CDR2 SVGEGT. As DNA, the CDR3 is TGTGCCAGCAGTTACTCATTCAGAGGCCGCCGCGGCTCCTACAATGAGCAGTTCTTC. It specifies CASSYSFRGRRGSYNEQFF.

The rearrangement joins TRBV2 to TRBJ2-1; 8 bases line up with TRBD2. This CDR3 region has 13 residues. Per germline, CDR1 SNHLY and CDR2 FYNNEI. V dropped 6 bases and J dropped 7; count of bases not matched to a gene: 5. CDR3 sequence reads: CASSAGLANEQFF. CDR3 in DNA: TGTGCCAGCAGCGCTGGACTAGCTAATGAGCAGTTCTTC.

The V gene is TRBV19, the J gene TRBJ1-1; no firm D call. CDR1 and CDR2 from the germline V gene are LNHDA and SQIVND (reference sequence). This CDR3 has 11 residues. DNA of the CDR3: TGTGCTTACAAGGAGGACACTGAAGCTTTCTTT. Translation gives CAYKEDTEAFF. The full variable domain, completed using reference TRBV19 and TRBJ1-1, is DGGITQSPKYLFRKEGQNVTLSCEQNLNHDAMYWYRQDPGQGLRLIYYSQIVNDFQKGDIAEGYSVSREKKESFPLTVTSAQKNPTAFYLCAYKEDTEAFFGQGTRLTVV.

The rearrangement uses TRBV7-6 and TRBJ1-3; 7 positions agree with TRBD1. The CDR3 extends over 15 amino acids. V lost 1 base and J lost 0; bases outside the gene matches: 0. Germline V gives CDR1 SGHVS, CDR2 FNYEAQ. The CDR3 DNA reads as TGTGCCAGCAGCTTAGGGGACAGCTCTGGAAACACCATATATTTT. Translating it yields CASSLGDSSGNTIYF.

The table lists this clone with a count of one. The rearrangement uses TRBV11-2 and TRBJ1-3, with D perhaps TRBD1 (6 bases). V was cut by 1 base and J by 6 bases, with 22 bases left in between. Germline CDR1 SGHAT, CDR2 FQNNGV. The length of the CDR3 is 18 residues. The DNA for the CDR3 is TGTGCCAGCAGCTTAGGAAGGGGGGGCAAGTTCGACGTAAACACCATATATTTT. Translated, it gives CASSLGRGGKFDVNTIYF.

This chain links TRBV2 with TRBJ2-5; 7 bases map to TRBD2. The V segment lost 10 bases and the J segment 1 base; nucleotides outside the gene matches: 0. Germline V gene sequence: CDR1 SNHLY, CDR2 FYNNEI. The CDR3 is 11 residues long. The CDR3 reads CATSGQETQYF. As DNA, the CDR3 is TGTGCCACTAGCGGCCAAGAGACCCAGTACTTC. The complete variable domain, with remaining parts taken from reference TRBV2 and TRBJ2-5, reads EPEVTQTPSHQVTQMGQEVILRCVPISNHLYFYWYRQILGQKVEFLVSFYNNEISEKSEIFDDQFSVERPDGSNFTLKIRSTKLEDSAMYFCATSGQETQYFGPGTRLLVL.

The V call is TRBV10-2, the J call TRBJ1-3; D is possibly TRBD1 (6 bases). Germline-derived CDR1 and CDR2 are WSHSY and SAAADI. The CDR3 length is 18 residues. The V and J ends lost 2 bases and 4 bases respectively, with 21 bases between them. The chain's CDR3 is CASSERGLQGPGGNTIYF. The CDR3 DNA follows: TGCGCCAGCAGTGAGAGGGGGTTACAGGGACCGGGAGGAAACACCATATATTTT.

The gene calls are TRBV4-2 and TRBJ2-5; 10 bases fit TRBD2. Trimming at V came to 3 bases and at J to 3 bases, leaving 13 bases not matched to a gene. This CDR3 has 18 amino acids. CDR1 is LGHNA, CDR2 YNFKEQ, per germline. CDR3 bases: TGTGCCAGCAGCCAGACCACCCTACTAGCGGGAATCGAAGAGACCCAGTACTTC. Its translation is CASSQTTLLAGIEETQYF.

This chain connects TRBV30 to TRBJ2-6; perhaps TRBD1 as D (5 bases). Germline V gives CDR1 GTSNPN, CDR2 SVGIG (reference sequence). Trimming removed 2 bases from V and 0 bases from J, with 8 bases in between. CDR3 size: 15 residues. CDR3 DNA: TGTGCCTGGAGTTTTGACAGCTCTGGGGCCAACGTCCTGACTTTC. Translated, it gives CAWSFDSSGANVLTF. Full variable domain (remainder filled in from reference TRBV30 and TRBJ2-6): SQTIHQWPATLVQPVGSPLSLECTVEGTSNPNLYWYRQAAGRGLQLLFYSVGIGQISSEVPQNLSASRPQDRQFILSSKKLLLSDSGFYLCAWSFDSSGANVLTFGAGSRLTVL.

This clone was seen once. The V gene is TRBV6-5, the J gene TRBJ1-2, with D maybe TRBD1 (6 bases). Per the germline V gene, CDR1 is MNHEY and CDR2 is SVGAGI. The V end lost 0 bases, the J end lost 7 bases, and 15 bases lay between the germline ends. The CDR3 consists of 15 residues. The chain's CDR3 is CASSYSDSGVRGYTF. The CDR3 nucleotides read TGTGCCAGCAGTTACTCGGACAGTGGGGTTCGTGGCTACACCTTC.

This chain links TRBV27 with TRBJ2-1, with 7 bases that match TRBD1. Trimming cost V 5 bases and J 8 bases; bases outside gene matches: 12. Germline V gene sequence: CDR1 MNHEY, CDR2 SMNVEV (reference sequence). The CDR3 runs 15 residues. CDR3 DNA sequence: TGTGCCAGCAGTCCGCTTCGGACAGGTCGGGATGAGCAGTTCTTC. It translates to CASSPLRTGRDEQFF.

J is TRBJ2-4 and V is TRBV27, with 9 bases fitting TRBD1. The CDR3 loop spans 15 amino acids. In germline, CDR1 is MNHEY, CDR2 SMNVEV (reference sequence). V lost 5 bases and J lost 3; bases outside the gene matches: 5. The CDR3 protein is CASSPRQGVKNIQYF. As DNA, the CDR3 is TGTGCCAGCAGTCCAAGACAGGGGGTCAAAAACATTCAGTACTTC.

This clone was counted once. The CDR3 reads CASSLRSSGRRGELFF. For the CDR3, the DNA is TGTGCCAGCAGCCTACGATCTAGCGGTCGAAGGGGGGAGCTGTTTTTT. V and J are TRBV5-6 and TRBJ2-2, with TRBD2 matching over 7 bases. The length of the CDR3 is 16 residues. Germline V CDR1 and CDR2: SGHDT, YYEEEE. V lost 4 bases, J lost 8 bases, and 14 bases stayed unmatched.

This chain links TRBV5-1 with TRBJ2-1, with 11 bases that match TRBD2. Losses at the gene ends were 5 bases for V and 5 bases for J; bases not matched to a gene: 6. CDR1 SGHRS and CDR2 YFSETQ come from the germline V gene. The CDR3 extends over 15 amino acids. The CDR3 is CASRDPSGRNNEQFF. In DNA form, the CDR3 reads TGCGCCAGCAGGGATCCTAGCGGGAGGAACAATGAGCAGTTCTTC.